This section outlines one T cell receptor beta chain sequence together with its context. Its binding antigen is unknown. Per-base qualities were not stored, and no clone one base away is much larger. This sample was taken from a study of T cells in localized non-small cell lung cancer (dated by TCRdb to 2020 to 2021). Notes on the research overall: T cell repertoires of 200 to 300 early-stage NSCLC patients were analyzed, with tumors being compared against uninvolved tumor-adjacent lungs. The mean age of the NSCLC patients was roughly 63 years, with fewer than 150 men and 110 or so women. All 220 or so NSCLC patients in the cohort were treatment-naive and had localized lung tumors that were resected.

Including cysteine and phenylalanine, the CDR3 has 16 amino acids. Only the CDR3 part of the read is kept: 48 bases, read in frame from the first base. Clipping removes 5 bases from V and 9 bases from J, with 12 as the unmatched junction base count. For CDR1 and CDR2, the germline V gene (reference sequence) lists LNHDA and SQIVND. What the authors observed across the whole study: Of the top 100 tumor clones, a median of roughly 53 were detected in paired uninvolved adjacent lung; approximately 30 were also among that lung's top 100. Uninvolved tumor-adjacent lung showed the highest T cell clonality, higher than tumor, which suggests more focused antigenic responses in the adjacent lung. Higher blood T cell density associated with longer overall survival, while higher adjacent-lung clonality associated with shorter survival. Because multi-region tumor sequencing was not performed, intratumor heterogeneity could not be ruled out. Because of the exploratory design, TCR variables were selected using unadjusted p-values without false-discovery rate correction.

At diagnosis, peripheral blood, uninvolved tumor-adjacent lung and tumor were collected and were preserved as a mix of fresh-frozen and FFPE material. For TCR repertoire profiling, the blood samples were analyzed as peripheral blood mononuclear cells. The immunoSEQ Assay was used to sequence TCR beta CDR3 regions from DNA. Concerning the study's data processing: To compute T cell density, TCR beta template counts were normalized to usable DNA, which was estimated by amplifying housekeeping genes. Richness was estimated with the preseqR package, extrapolating to 400,000 templates for PBMC samples and 120,000 templates for tissue samples. Clonality was taken to be one minus Pielou's evenness. To identify tissue-enriched TCRs, differential abundance testing was run on productive amino-acid clonotypes with a minimum total count of 5 and an alpha of 0.1. The Jaccard Index and the Morisita Overlap Index were used to quantify repertoire overlap between compartments. GLIPH grouped TCR beta CDR3s together with public tetramer-defined viral CDR3s, and a viral motif had to include at least three viral sequences and show V-gene enrichment. TCRdb re-hosts the immuneACCESS table, in-frame sequences only. Its copies lack some clones; in the studies checked, an unresolved V gene accounts for under half of them, and the cause for the rest is not known. V and J calls and clone size are given by that table; D and trimming were obtained from the DNA. Recorded for this sample are around 94,000 clones; about 91% of them occurred a single time. 15% of the sample is taken by the ten largest.

The source material was peripheral blood, sampled before any cancer treatment. The rearranged chain carries TRBV19 and TRBJ1-6; 8 nucleotides in the junction match TRBD1. This clonotype originated in a man between 40 and 70 years old with stage I squamous cell lung carcinoma. At the DNA level, the sequence is TGTGCCAGTAGTGCTCGTTTAGGGACAGGACGTTCACCCCTCCACTTT. Its protein product is CASSARLGTGRSPLHF.